This T cell receptor beta chain stems from a study of T cell repertoires in cytomegalovirus infection. At the level of the study: Carrying CMV and the relevant HLA type showed in public TCR beta signatures. Study findings and constraints: Ex vivo responses were dominated by HLA-C-restricted CMV-specific TCR beta clonotypes. The cumulative frequency of public TCR beta families distinguished individuals who carried CMV together with the relevant HLA.

This clonotype was counted at least ten times. Its antigen is not known. Trimming removed 1 base from V and 6 bases from J, with 11 bases in between. CDR3 length: 15 amino acids. Germline CDR1 SGHDT, CDR2 YYEEEE. TCRdb analysed the reads with MiXCR anew, one entry per CDR3 protein. The sample includes about 210,000 distinct CDR3 sequences, 5% to 8.5% of them seen just once. The receptor was derived from a human donor in good health (CMV status not recorded). Some clones in this sample may be carry-over from other donors' samples. The sample comprised PBMCs. V gene TRBV5-6 combines with J gene TRBJ1-6, with D possibly TRBD1 on 5 matching bases. CDR3 sequence reads: CASSLKLGPNSPLHF. The CDR3 DNA reads as TGTGCCAGCAGCTTGAAACTGGGACCTAATTCACCCCTCCACTTT.